This T cell receptor (beta chain) was identified in a study of tumor and adjacent non-tumor tissue in lung cancer. Three rounds of nested PCR, following a modified ARM-PCR protocol, produced the TCRbeta library. From the multiplex PCR reads, TCRdb called clonotypes with MiXCR, one entry per CDR3 protein. Here the sample spans about 68,000 distinct CDR3 sequences, roughly 56% being singletons. The CDR3 consists of 13 residues. The germline gives CDR1 ENHRY, CDR2 SYGVKD. This sample's RNA came from whole unsorted tissue. A remark on this clonotype: This may stem from a read error, because a much larger clone lies one nucleotide away.

The J gene is TRBJ2-5, the V gene TRBV10-3; the match to TRBD1 covers 8 bases. This clonotype was obtained from a man between 45 and 60 years old with non-small cell lung cancer. Sequenced: lung tumor tissue. The CDR3 DNA reads TGTGCCATCAGTTCAGGGGGCATGGAGACCAAGTACTTC. Translation gives CAISSGGMETKYF.